Given below is one T cell receptor beta chain in context. This sample is drawn from a study of CD8+ T cells in alopecia areata. This CDR3 is 15 amino acids long. Trimming took 2 bases from V and 5 from J, leaving 15 bases between them. The germline gives CDR1 MNHEY, CDR2 SVGAGI. The treatment was: oral pan-JAK inhibitor, 5-10 mg twice daily. TCR sequencing used cDNA made by reverse transcription of extracted RNA. The assay was immunoSEQ multiplex PCR, and TCRdb's table has in-frame clones only and misses some. The sample shows roughly 280,000 clones, over 45% of them seen only once. This chain joins TRBV6-5 and TRBJ1-1, with D uncertain. The receptor's source is a human donor with alopecia areata. The starting material was CD4+ T cells sorted from blood, obtained at week 52, from a patient treated with tofacitinib. The CDR3 region is CASSYQPTVGTEAFF. CDR3 in DNA: TGTGCCAGCAGTTACCAGCCGACGGTAGGGACTGAAGCTTTCTTT.